This TCR beta chain was captured in a study of blood T cells in healthy people across ages. The authors drew about 9.5 milliliters of peripheral blood from each donor. A second PCR of roughly 7 to 11 cycles used a sample-barcoded 5' primer and a J-beta primer mix. Every cDNA was tagged by a template-switch adaptor with 12 random nucleotides. TCRdb called the 5' RACE reads again in MiXCR, with one record for every CDR3 protein. The repertoire holds about 700,000 distinct CDR3 sequences, with roughly 30% as singletons. The table lists this clonotype with a count of one. Its antigen is currently unknown. A read error is possible here, since a much larger clone lies one base away. The final CDR3 position lacks the conserved phenylalanine or tryptophan, pointing to a likely read error. Notes on the study in general: Estimates based on one million T cells were treated as lower bounds.

The CDR3 runs 13 residues. Germline V gene sequence: CDR1 GTSNPN, CDR2 SVGIG (reference sequence). Trimming pared 2 bases from V and 0 bases from J, leaving 7 bases between. This receptor was identified in a woman aged 80 or over in good health. This sequence joins TRBV30 and TRBJ1-1; the D is unclear. Input material: blood. CDR3 sequence reads: CAWSKKLNTEAFL. As DNA, the CDR3 is TGTGCCTGGAGTAAAAAACTGAACACTGAAGCTTTCCTT.